The 4 T cell receptor beta chains reported below all come from one sample, sequenced in a study of shared T cell receptors in the human thymus. TCRdb's table, derived via immunoSEQ multiplex PCR, lists solely in-frame clones and lacks some. The top ten hold around 0.0099% of the sample, which has some 700,000 clones, approximately 90% seen once. The data also belong to a second study, concerning human thymus T cells.

Source material: thymocytes. The receptors were gathered from a boy under two years old with a congenital heart defect.

This chain uses TRBV5-1 with TRBJ2-7; 8 positions match TRBD1. CDR1 is SGHRS, CDR2 YFSETQ, per germline. The CDR3 is 15 amino acids. Germline trimming cut 1 base from V and 4 bases from J; bases unmatched to any gene: 7. This CDR3 is CASSLHGRGLYEQYF. CDR3 nucleotides: TGCGCCAGCAGCTTGCATGGCAGGGGGCTGTACGAGCAGTACTTC.

The chain links TRBV11-2 to TRBJ2-7; D perhaps matches TRBD1 (6 bases). CDR1 is SGHAT and CDR2 is FQNNGV in the germline V gene. CDR3 length: 16 amino acids. V was trimmed by 0 bases and J by 3 bases, leaving 15 bases between them. CDR3 nucleotide sequence: TGTGCCAGCAGCTTAGAATCCTGGGGGCCCTTCTACGAGCAGTACTTC. Protein product: CASSLESWGPFYEQYF.

The chain has TRBV27 and TRBJ2-1; 9 positions agree with TRBD2. Germline V gene lookup returns CDR1 MNHEY and CDR2 SMNVEV (reference sequence). After removal of 5 bases from V and 7 bases from J, the junction contained 12 bases not matched to a gene. This CDR3 spans 16 amino acids. CDR3 sequence: CASSPRLAVGRNEQFF. The CDR3, as DNA: TGTGCCAGCAGTCCCCGACTAGCGGTAGGGAGGAATGAGCAGTTCTTC.

The gene calls are TRBV4-3 and TRBJ2-7; TRBD1 might be the D (6 bases). Trimming removed 4 bases at V and 4 bases at J, with 23 bases between. The V gene's germline CDR1 is LGHNA and CDR2 YSLEER. The CDR3 runs 17 residues. The CDR3 is CASSRKWSGDPPYEQYF. The CDR3 nucleotides read TGCGCCAGCAGCCGGAAGTGGTCAGGGGACCCCCCTTACGAGCAGTACTTC.